These 23 T cell receptor beta chains share one sample of origin, sequenced in a study of CD8 T cells in ankylosing spondylitis. Study-level points and caveats: What appeared characteristic of ankylosing spondylitis blood was a TCR beta motif of 7 or 8 highly homologous variants.

The antigens these receptors bind are not known. TCRdb ran MiXCR on the 5' RACE reads and lists one entry per CDR3 protein. The sample has almost 400,000 distinct CDR3 sequences, 20% to 25% seen once; the top ten hold approximately 16%. Sequencing used blood, either unsorted or a sorted T cell fraction (not recorded which). Source of these receptors: a male donor with ankylosing spondylitis.

The gene calls are TRBV15 and TRBJ2-1, with D possibly being TRBD1 (5 bases). The V and J ends lost 2 bases and 7 bases respectively, with 12 bases between them. In germline, CDR1 is LNHNV, CDR2 YYDKDF (reference sequence). The CDR3 covers 14 residues. Here the CDR3 reads CATSRLGSGNEQFF. The CDR3 coding sequence is TGTGCCACCAGCAGACTGGGGTCAGGGAATGAGCAGTTCTTC.

The sample holds a few counts of this clonotype. The J gene is TRBJ1-3, the V gene TRBV29-1; 9 bases are a match to TRBD1. Germline CDR1 and CDR2: SQVTM and ANQGSEA. The CDR3 extends over 13 amino acids. V gave up 8 bases and J gave up 4 bases; unmatched junction bases: 6. CDR3: CSTTGGQGNTIYF. In DNA, the CDR3 is TGCAGCACGACAGGGGGGCAAGGAAACACCATATATTTT. The whole variable domain, remainder taken from reference TRBV29-1 and TRBJ1-3, is SAVISQKPSRDICQRGTSLTIQCQVDSQVTMMFWYRQQPGQSLTLIATANQGSEATYESGFVIDKFPISRPNLTFSTLTVSNMSPEDSSIYLCSTTGGQGNTIYFGEGSWLTVV.

This clonotype occurred a few times. This chain uses TRBV28 with TRBJ2-4; 12 nucleotides agree with TRBD1. The CDR3 runs 17 residues. The trim removed 5 bases at V and 6 bases at J, leaving 11 bases unmatched. Germline loops: CDR1 MDHEN, CDR2 SYDVKM. For the CDR3, the DNA is TGTGCCAGCAGTACCGGGACAGGGGGCGCCTTAGGAAACATTCAGTACTTC. It encodes CASSTGTGGALGNIQYF.

This clonotype occurred a few times. The chain is built from TRBV15 and TRBJ1-5; 7 positions agree with TRBD1. Germline lookup yields CDR1 LNHNV and CDR2 YYDKDF (reference sequence). J gave up 2 bases and V 5 bases, and 9 bases lay outside the gene matches. The CDR3 consists of 16 residues. This CDR3 reads CATSPTRGVGNQPQHF. The CDR3 DNA is TGTGCCACCAGCCCTACCAGGGGGGTGGGCAATCAGCCCCAGCATTTT.

In its sample, this clonotype was seen a few times. The chain has TRBV7-9 and TRBJ1-4, with D possibly matching TRBD1 (5 bases). Trimming pared 5 bases from V and 7 bases from J, leaving 17 bases between. The CDR3 is 15 amino acids. CDR1 SEHNR and CDR2 FQNEAQ come from the germline V gene (reference sequence). The CDR3 coding sequence is TGTGCCAGCAGCCCGGCTCGGGGGGAGGTTGAAAAACTGTTTTTT. Amino acids: CASSPARGEVEKLFF.

A few counts support this clonotype. The V gene is TRBV10-3, the J gene TRBJ2-1, with TRBD1 matching over 8 bases. The V and J ends lost 7 bases and 0 bases, in that order; junction bases with no gene match: 5. The CDR3 length is 15 residues. CDR1 is ENHRY, CDR2 SYGVKD, per germline. The CDR3 DNA is TGTGCCATCACCAGGGGGCTTAGCTCCTACAATGAGCAGTTCTTC. Amino acid sequence: CAITRGLSSYNEQFF.

This rearrangement joins TRBV3-1 to TRBJ2-5; a weak D match, TRBD1 (6 bases). Per germline, CDR1 LGHDT and CDR2 YNNKEL (reference sequence). This CDR3 is 15 amino acids long. V was clipped by 0 bases and J by 4 bases, with 12 bases between them. The chain's CDR3 is CASSQDYSGAETQYF. The CDR3 DNA is TGTGCCAGCAGCCAAGATTACTCAGGGGCAGAGACCCAGTACTTC.

In this sample, this clonotype turned up a few times. CDR3 coding DNA: TGCGCCAGCAGCTCCCAACTAGCGGGAAAACACAATGAGCAGTTCTTC. Its protein is CASSSQLAGKHNEQFF. The chain combines TRBV5-1 with TRBJ2-1; 10 nucleotides match TRBD2. The germline CDR1 and CDR2 sequences are SGHRS and YFSETQ. V shed 3 bases, J shed 5 bases, and the junction held 8 bases outside the gene matches. The CDR3 contains 16 residues.

The chain combines TRBV20-1 with TRBJ2-1, with 12 bases that match TRBD2. This CDR3 has 17 residues. Germline-derived CDR1 and CDR2 are DFQATT and SNEGSKA (reference sequence). V shed 3 bases, J shed 1 base, and the junction held 7 bases outside the gene matches. The DNA for the CDR3 is TGCAGTGCTAGCCGACTAGCGGGAGCCCCGTCCTACAATGAGCAGTTCTTC. It codes for CSASRLAGAPSYNEQFF.

A single count supports this clonotype. The chain recombines TRBV5-1 with TRBJ2-7; 9 nucleotides match TRBD1. CDR1 is SGHRS, CDR2 YFSETQ, per germline. This CDR3 comprises 15 residues. The V segment lost 4 bases and the J segment 0 bases; nucleotides outside the gene matches: 5. CDR3 nucleotides: TGCGCCAGCAGCAGGGGACAGGGCAGCTCCTACGAGCAGTACTTC. This sequence encodes CASSRGQGSSYEQYF. The full variable domain, with the rest looked up from reference TRBV5-1 and TRBJ2-7, is KAGVTQTPRYLIKTRGQQVTLSCSPISGHRSVSWYQQTPGQGLQFLFEYFSETQRNKGNFPGRFSGRQFSNSRSEMNVSTLELGDSALYLCASSRGQGSSYEQYFGPGTRLTVT.

Only a few counts were recorded for this clonotype. The rearrangement joins TRBV12-3 or TRBV12-4 to TRBJ1-5; D unresolved. V lost 6 bases and J 4 bases, leaving 25 bases between the germline ends. The CDR3 sequence is 18 residues long. The CDR3 here is CASSPRLLSYLVNQPQHF. CDR3 sequence (DNA): TGTGCCAGCAGCCCTAGGCTTCTTTCCTACCTCGTTAATCAGCCCCAGCATTTT.

V gene TRBV7-9 combines with J gene TRBJ1-4, with a weak D call TRBD1 (6 bases). Trimming cost V 2 bases and J 7 bases, with 11 bases left between them. The germline V gene has CDR1 SEHNR and CDR2 FQNEAQ (reference sequence). This CDR3 has 14 amino acids. The CDR3 DNA is TGTGCCAGCAGCTTACGTTTAGGGGGTGAAAAACTGTTTTTT. Amino acid sequence: CASSLRLGGEKLFF. Full variable domain (remainder filled in from reference TRBV7-9 and TRBJ1-4): DTGVSQNPRHKITKRGQNVTFRCDPISEHNRLYWYRQTLGQGPEFLTYFQNEAQLEKSRLLSDRFSAERPKGSFSTLEIQRTEQGDSAMYLCASSLRLGGEKLFFGSGTQLSVL.

This clonotype was counted between two and nine times. The chain uses TRBV4-1 and TRBJ2-1; 7 bases fit TRBD2. Germline V gene data show CDR1 as MGHRA and CDR2 as YSYEKL. V was clipped by 0 bases and J by 4 bases; unmatched bases: 6. The CDR3 is 16 residues long. CDR3 amino acids: CASSQEGGSGYNEQFF. CDR3 nucleotides: TGCGCCAGCAGCCAAGAGGGCGGGAGCGGGTACAATGAGCAGTTCTTC.

This clonotype was observed a few times. This chain connects TRBV12-3 or TRBV12-4 to TRBJ2-3; the match to TRBD1 covers 12 bases. The V and J ends lost 3 bases and 0 bases, in that order; junction bases with no gene match: 10. The CDR3 runs to 19 residues. The CDR3, as DNA: TGTGCCAGCAGTTTGGGACAGGGGGCGCGCGGAACTAGCACAGATACGCAGTATTTT. Translation: CASSLGQGARGTSTDTQYF.

The rearrangement uses TRBV5-1 and TRBJ1-6, with D tentatively TRBD1 (5 bases). V was cut by 7 bases and J by 3 bases, with 8 bases left in between. The length of the CDR3 is 13 residues. Per the germline V gene, CDR1 is SGHRS and CDR2 is YFSETQ. The CDR3 nucleotides are TGCGCCAGCCGCAGGGACTATAATTCACCCCTCCACTTT. This translates into CASRRDYNSPLHF.

The gene calls are TRBV28 and TRBJ2-1, with 11 bases matching TRBD2. Germline CDR1 MDHEN, CDR2 SYDVKM. This CDR3 has 14 residues. J was trimmed by 1 base and V by 9 bases; bases with no gene match: 2. The CDR3 protein is CASIAGGSYNEQFF. The CDR3 nucleotides are TGTGCCAGTATAGCGGGAGGGTCCTACAATGAGCAGTTCTTC.

This chain connects TRBV2 to TRBJ1-2; 8 bases are shared with TRBD1. The CDR3 loop spans 13 amino acids. Germline CDR1 reads SNHLY; CDR2 reads FYNNEI. Trimming removed 6 bases from V and 7 bases from J; junction bases left unmatched: 7. DNA for the CDR3: TGTGCCAGCAGCCCCGACAGGGGAAGTGGCTACACCTTC. This encodes CASSPDRGSGYTF.

J is TRBJ2-1 and V is TRBV20-1; 11 nucleotides match TRBD2. CDR1 and CDR2 (germline): DFQATT, SNEGSKA (reference sequence). Germline trimming cut 6 bases from V and 1 base from J; bases unmatched to any gene: 5. The CDR3 totals 15 residues. The CDR3 DNA is TGCAGTGCCCTAGCGGGAGGAGCGTCCTACAATGAGCAGTTCTTC. This gives the protein CSALAGGASYNEQFF.

This clonotype showed up just a few times. J is TRBJ1-3 and V is TRBV20-1; 8 positions match TRBD1. V was clipped by 3 bases and J by 3 bases; unmatched bases: 4. The germline gives CDR1 DFQATT, CDR2 SNEGSKA (reference sequence). This CDR3 contains 14 residues. CDR3 DNA: TGCAGTGCTAGCTTGGGACAGGTTGGAAACACCATATATTTT. It is translated as CSASLGQVGNTIYF.

This sequence joins TRBV20-1 and TRBJ1-5; weak D call: TRBD1 (6 bases). V lost 3 bases and J lost 3, with 15 bases in between. The CDR3 extends over 15 amino acids. Germline V gene data show CDR1 as DFQATT and CDR2 as SNEGSKA (reference sequence). CDR3 loop: CSASSFGGHNQPQHF. CDR3 nucleotide sequence: TGCAGTGCTAGCAGTTTCGGGGGGCACAATCAGCCCCAGCATTTT.

V is TRBV12-3 or TRBV12-4 and J is TRBJ1-5; D might be TRBD1 (6 bases). The CDR3 has 15 amino acids. V lost 5 bases and J lost 5, with 16 bases in between. The CDR3, as DNA: TGTGCCAGCAGTCTACGAGGGGGGGTACATCAGCCCCAGCATTTT. It specifies CASSLRGGVHQPQHF.

This clonotype has more than one count but fewer than ten. V and J are TRBV25-1 and TRBJ2-7; D unresolved. The CDR3 is 11 residues long. Trimming removed 3 bases at V and 6 bases at J, with 6 bases between. Germline loops: CDR1 MGHDK, CDR2 SYGVNS. CDR3 region: CASSDYFEQYF. The CDR3 nucleotides are TGTGCCAGCAGTGACTACTTCGAGCAGTACTTC.

The genes are TRBV30 and TRBJ2-3; TRBD1 matches 7 bases. The CDR3 runs to 14 residues. V dropped 6 bases and J dropped 1; count of bases not matched to a gene: 7. Germline V CDR1 and CDR2: GTSNPN, SVGIG (reference sequence). The CDR3, as DNA: TGTGCCTGTATTACAGGGGCGGGCACAGATACGCAGTATTTT. It encodes CACITGAGTDTQYF.